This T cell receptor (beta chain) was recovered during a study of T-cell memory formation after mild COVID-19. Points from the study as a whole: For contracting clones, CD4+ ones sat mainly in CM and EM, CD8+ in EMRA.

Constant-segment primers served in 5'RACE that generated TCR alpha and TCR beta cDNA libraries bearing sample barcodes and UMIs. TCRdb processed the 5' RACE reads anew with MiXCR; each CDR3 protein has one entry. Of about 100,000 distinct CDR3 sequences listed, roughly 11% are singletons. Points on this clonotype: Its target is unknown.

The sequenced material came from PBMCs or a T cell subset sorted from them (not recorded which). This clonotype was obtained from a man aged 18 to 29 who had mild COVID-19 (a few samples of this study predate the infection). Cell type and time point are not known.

CDR3 DNA: TGCGCCAGCAGCCAAGTACAGGGTCCCGTGTTCAGGGGCTACACCTTC. Residues: CASSQVQGPVFRGYTF. The gene calls are TRBV4-1 and TRBJ1-2; tentatively, D is TRBD1 (6 bases). Trimming took off 1 base at V and 8 bases at J, with 20 bases between the two ends. The CDR3 totals 16 residues. CDR1 is MGHRA, CDR2 YSYEKL, per germline.